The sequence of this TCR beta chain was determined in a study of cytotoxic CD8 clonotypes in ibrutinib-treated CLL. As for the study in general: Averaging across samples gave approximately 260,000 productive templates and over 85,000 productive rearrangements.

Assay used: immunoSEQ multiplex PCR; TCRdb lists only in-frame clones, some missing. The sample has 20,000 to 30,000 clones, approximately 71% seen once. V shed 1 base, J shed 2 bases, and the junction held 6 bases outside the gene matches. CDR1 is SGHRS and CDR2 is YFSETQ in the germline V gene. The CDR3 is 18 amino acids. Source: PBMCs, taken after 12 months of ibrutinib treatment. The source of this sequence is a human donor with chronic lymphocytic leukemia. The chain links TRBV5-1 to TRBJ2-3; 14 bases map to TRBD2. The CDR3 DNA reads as TGCGCCAGCAGCTTGTCGGGGACTAGCGGGGGATACACAGATACGCAGTATTTT. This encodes CASSLSGTSGGYTDTQYF.